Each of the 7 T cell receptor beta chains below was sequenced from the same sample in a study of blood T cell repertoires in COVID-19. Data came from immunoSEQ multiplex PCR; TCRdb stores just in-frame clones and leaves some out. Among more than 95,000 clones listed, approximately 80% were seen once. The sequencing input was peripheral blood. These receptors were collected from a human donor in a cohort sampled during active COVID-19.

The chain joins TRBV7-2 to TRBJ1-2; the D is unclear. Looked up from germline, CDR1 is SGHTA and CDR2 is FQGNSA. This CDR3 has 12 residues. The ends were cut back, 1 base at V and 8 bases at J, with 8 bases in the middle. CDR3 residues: CASSLEVGGYTF. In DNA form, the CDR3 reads TGTGCCAGCAGCTTAGAGGTGGGCGGCTACACCTTC.

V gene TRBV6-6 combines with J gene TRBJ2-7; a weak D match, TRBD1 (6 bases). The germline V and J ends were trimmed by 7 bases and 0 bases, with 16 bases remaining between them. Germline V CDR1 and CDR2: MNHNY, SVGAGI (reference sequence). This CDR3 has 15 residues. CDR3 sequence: CASKNIGQNSYEQYF. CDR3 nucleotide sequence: TGTGCCAGCAAGAACATTGGACAGAACTCCTACGAGCAGTACTTC.

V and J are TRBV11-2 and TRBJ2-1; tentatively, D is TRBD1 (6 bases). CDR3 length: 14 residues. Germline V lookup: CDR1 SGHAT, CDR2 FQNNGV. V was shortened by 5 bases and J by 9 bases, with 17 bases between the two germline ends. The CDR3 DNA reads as TGTGCCAGCAGCAAAAACAGGGTAACGGGTGAGCAGTTCTTC. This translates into CASSKNRVTGEQFF.

The CDR3 here is CASSPRALYNEQFF. In DNA form, the CDR3 reads TGTGCCAGCAGTCCCCGAGCCCTTTACAATGAGCAGTTCTTC. This rearrangement joins TRBV27 to TRBJ2-1; D call uncertain. The CDR3 runs 14 residues. The ends were cut back, 5 bases at V and 4 bases at J, with 12 bases in the middle. Germline lookup yields CDR1 MNHEY and CDR2 SMNVEV (reference sequence).

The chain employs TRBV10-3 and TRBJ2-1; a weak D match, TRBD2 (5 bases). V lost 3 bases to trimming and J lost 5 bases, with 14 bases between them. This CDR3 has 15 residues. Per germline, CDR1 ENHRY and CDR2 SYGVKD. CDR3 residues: CAISEVGEAHNEQFF. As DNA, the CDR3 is TGTGCCATCAGTGAAGTCGGGGAAGCTCACAATGAGCAGTTCTTC.

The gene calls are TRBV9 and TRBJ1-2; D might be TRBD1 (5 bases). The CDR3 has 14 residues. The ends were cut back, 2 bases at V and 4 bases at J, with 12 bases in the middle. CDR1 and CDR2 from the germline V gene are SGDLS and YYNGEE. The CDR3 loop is CASSVHQGTYGYTF. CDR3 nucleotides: TGTGCCAGCAGCGTTCACCAGGGAACCTATGGCTACACCTTC.

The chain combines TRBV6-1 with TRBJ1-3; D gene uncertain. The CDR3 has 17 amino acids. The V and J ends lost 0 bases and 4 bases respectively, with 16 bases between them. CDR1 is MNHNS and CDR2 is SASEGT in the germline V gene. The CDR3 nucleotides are TGTGCCAGCAGTGAAGCGCTTCGCACTCTAAGCGGAAACACCATATATTTT. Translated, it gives CASSEALRTLSGNTIYF.